In its sample, the clone carrying this T cell receptor beta chain was seen many times. This sample was taken from a study of CD8+CD57+ T cells in acquired aplastic anemia. Study overall: Around 3.5 ug was the average amount of DNA from sorted CD4+ and CD8+ cells.

The template used for profiling TCR beta VDJ and CDR3 was genomic DNA. TCRdb re-called the reads with MiXCR, one entry per CDR3 protein. The sample carries hundreds of thousands of distinct CDR3 sequences, about 70% recorded once. CDR3 length: 15 residues. Germline lookup yields CDR1 MNHNY and CDR2 SVGAGI (reference sequence). Trimming left V 5 bases short and J 3 bases short, with 16 bases between. The sequenced material came from sorted CD4+, CD8+, or CD8+CD57+ T cells (not recorded which) from PBMCs. The rearrangement uses TRBV6-6 and TRBJ2-5; no clear D. The source is a human donor in good health, serving as a control. The CDR3 DNA follows: TGTGCCAGCAGTGAAGATGGCAGAATAAAAGAGACCCAGTACTTC. It yields the protein CASSEDGRIKETQYF.